Each of the 10 T cell receptor beta chains below was sequenced from the same sample in a study of T cell responses to AZD1222 COVID-19 vaccine. Method: immunoSEQ multiplex PCR; TCRdb's copy keeps in-frame clones and lacks some. The sample contains around 150,000 clones, more than 85% of which appear only once. The starting material was peripheral blood, obtained 28 days after the second AZD1222 dose. These receptors all stem from an adult who received the AZD1222 COVID-19 vaccine.

The chain recombines TRBV7-9 with TRBJ2-7, with TRBD2 matching over 8 bases. Germline V lookup: CDR1 SEHNR, CDR2 FQNEAQ (reference sequence). This CDR3 contains 15 residues. With 2 bases clipped from V and 0 bases from J, the junction kept 3 bases outside the gene matches. The CDR3 loop reads CASSLFSGASYEQYF. In DNA, the CDR3 is TGTGCCAGCAGCTTATTTAGCGGGGCCTCCTACGAGCAGTACTTC.

This rearrangement joins TRBV9 to TRBJ2-3, with TRBD1 matching 11 bases. Trimming took 4 bases from V and 2 from J; bases not matched to a gene: 6. The CDR3 extends over 16 amino acids. Germline V gene sequence: CDR1 SGDLS, CDR2 YYNGEE. CDR3 sequence: CASSPRTGGPTDTQYF. CDR3 nucleotide sequence: TGTGCCAGCAGCCCCCGGACAGGGGGCCCCACAGATACGCAGTATTTT.

The chain employs TRBV19 and TRBJ1-5; 9 bases line up with TRBD1. Trimming at V came to 7 bases and at J to 4 bases, leaving 5 bases not matched to a gene. The CDR3 is 14 amino acids. Germline V gene sequence: CDR1 LNHDA, CDR2 SQIVND (reference sequence). The chain's CDR3 is CASTPGQGNQPQHF. The CDR3 bases are TGTGCCAGTACCCCGGGACAGGGAAATCAGCCCCAGCATTTT.

The CDR3 DNA is TGTGCCAGCTCACCACCGACAGGTTGGAATGAAAAACTGTTTTTT. Its protein is CASSPPTGWNEKLFF. J is TRBJ1-4 and V is TRBV18; D is perhaps TRBD1 (6 bases). CDR1 is KGHSH and CDR2 is LQKENI in the germline V gene. V lost 0 bases to trimming and J lost 5 bases, with 10 bases between them. The CDR3 is made up of 15 amino acids.

The J gene is TRBJ2-7, the V gene TRBV4-3, with 8 nucleotides matching TRBD1. The V and J ends lost 4 bases and 0 bases, in that order; junction bases with no gene match: 2. Germline loops: CDR1 LGHNA, CDR2 YSLEER. This CDR3 contains 14 residues. CDR3 nucleotide sequence: TGCGCCAGCAGCCCGACAGGGGCCTCCTACGAGCAGTACTTC. It is translated as CASSPTGASYEQYF.

The rearrangement links TRBV30 to TRBJ1-1, with a weak D call TRBD1 (5 bases). Trimming stripped 0 bases from V and 6 bases from J, with 11 bases between. CDR3 length: 13 residues. Germline CDR1 reads GTSNPN; CDR2 reads SVGIG (reference sequence). CDR3 in amino acids: CAWSVRDGAEAFF. In DNA, the CDR3 is TGTGCCTGGAGTGTACGGGACGGAGCTGAAGCTTTCTTT.

The rearrangement uses TRBV7-9 and TRBJ2-2; D might be TRBD2 (5 bases). The germline gives CDR1 SEHNR, CDR2 FQNEAQ (reference sequence). The CDR3 is 13 residues long. With 6 bases removed from V and 6 bases from J, the gap between germline ends came to 11 bases. The CDR3 nucleotides are TGTGCCAGCAGGGGAGCGCTAGCCGGGGAGCTGTTTTTT. Translation: CASRGALAGELFF.

V is TRBV28 and J is TRBJ1-2; 8 nucleotides align to TRBD1. The trim removed 6 bases at V and 1 base at J, leaving 4 bases unmatched. Germline V lookup: CDR1 MDHEN, CDR2 SYDVKM. CDR3 length: 14 amino acids. The CDR3 protein is CASSETGVNYGYTF. In DNA, the CDR3 is TGTGCCAGCAGCGAGACAGGGGTTAACTATGGCTACACCTTC.

The rearrangement joins TRBV2 to TRBJ2-2; 12 bases map to TRBD1. CDR3 length: 14 amino acids. Germline CDR1 is SNHLY and CDR2 is FYNNEI. V trimming: 7 bases; J trimming: 5 bases; junction bases outside the gene matches: 2. The CDR3 sequence: CASKGQGATGELFF. As DNA, the CDR3 is TGTGCCAGCAAGGGACAGGGGGCTACCGGGGAGCTGTTTTTT.

The genes are TRBV28 and TRBJ1-4; D perhaps matches TRBD1 (5 bases). Germline V lookup: CDR1 MDHEN, CDR2 SYDVKM. This CDR3 region has 17 residues. Trimming shortened V by 5 bases and J by 0 bases, and 16 bases separated the two germline ends. Here the CDR3 DNA reads TGTGCCAGCAGTCTGCTTGGGGGGGGTGCAACTAATGAAAAACTGTTTTTT. Residues: CASSLLGGGATNEKLFF.